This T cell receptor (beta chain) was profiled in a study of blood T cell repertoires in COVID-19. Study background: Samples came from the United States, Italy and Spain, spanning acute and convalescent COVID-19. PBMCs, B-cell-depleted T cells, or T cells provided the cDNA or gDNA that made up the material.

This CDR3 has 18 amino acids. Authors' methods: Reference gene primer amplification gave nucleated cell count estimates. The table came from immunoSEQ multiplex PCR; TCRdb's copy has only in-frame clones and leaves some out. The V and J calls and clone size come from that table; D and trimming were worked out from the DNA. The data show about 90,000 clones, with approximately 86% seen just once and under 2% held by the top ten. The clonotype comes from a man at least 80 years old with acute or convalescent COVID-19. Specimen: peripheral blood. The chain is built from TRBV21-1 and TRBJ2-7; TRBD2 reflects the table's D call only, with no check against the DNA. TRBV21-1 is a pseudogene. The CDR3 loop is CASSIGLAGGGGAYEQYF. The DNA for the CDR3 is TGTGCCAGCAGCATCGGACTAGCGGGAGGGGGAGGGGCCTACGAGCAGTACTTC.